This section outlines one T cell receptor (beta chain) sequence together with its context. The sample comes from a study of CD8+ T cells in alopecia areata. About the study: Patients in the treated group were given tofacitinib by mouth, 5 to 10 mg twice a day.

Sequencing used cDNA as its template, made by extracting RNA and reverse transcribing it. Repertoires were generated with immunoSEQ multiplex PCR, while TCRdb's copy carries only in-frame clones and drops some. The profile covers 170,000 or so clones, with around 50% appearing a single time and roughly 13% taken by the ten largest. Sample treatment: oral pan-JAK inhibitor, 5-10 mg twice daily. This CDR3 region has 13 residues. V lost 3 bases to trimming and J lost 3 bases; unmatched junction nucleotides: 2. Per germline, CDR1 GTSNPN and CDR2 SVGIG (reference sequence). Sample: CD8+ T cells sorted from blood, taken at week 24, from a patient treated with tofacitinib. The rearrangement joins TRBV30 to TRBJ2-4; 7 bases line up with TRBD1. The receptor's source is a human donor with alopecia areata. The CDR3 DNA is TGTGCCTGGAGCCCAGGGGGCAAAAACATTCAGTACTTC. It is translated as CAWSPGGKNIQYF.